Shown below are 13 T cell receptor beta chains from a single sample sequenced in a study of early T cells in non-severe SARS-CoV-2 infection. TCRdb itself ran the 5' RACE reads through MiXCR, one entry per CDR3 protein. Here the sample spans roughly 51,000 distinct CDR3 sequences, more than 9% being singletons. The specimen was whole blood. These receptors came from an adult who was a healthcare worker with PCR-confirmed SARS-CoV-2 infection or an uninfected control (not recorded which).

This clonotype appeared many times. The rearrangement joins TRBV12-3 or TRBV12-4 to TRBJ2-1, with TRBD1 matching over 8 bases. Trimming removed 4 bases from V and 0 bases from J; junction bases left unmatched: 2. The CDR3 totals 15 residues. This CDR3 reads CASSSGGVSYNEQFF. CDR3 DNA: TGTGCCAGCAGTTCAGGGGGCGTCTCCTACAATGAGCAGTTCTTC.

The chain links TRBV6-6 to TRBJ2-3; TRBD1 matches at 10 bases. The V segment lost 7 bases and the J segment 5 bases; nucleotides outside the gene matches: 9. CDR3 length: 15 residues. The germline gives CDR1 MNHNY, CDR2 SVGAGI (reference sequence). The CDR3 protein is CASIGRDRGKDTQYF. The CDR3 DNA follows: TGTGCCAGCATCGGACGGGACAGGGGAAAAGATACGCAGTATTTT.

This clonotype has a count of ten or more. V and J are TRBV18 and TRBJ1-2; D gene unclear. Germline CDR1 is KGHSH and CDR2 is LQKENI. The ends were cut back, 1 base at V and 4 bases at J, with 13 bases in the middle. The CDR3 is 15 amino acids. CDR3 amino acids: CASSPLGKETYGYTF. DNA for the CDR3: TGTGCCAGCTCACCACTAGGGAAGGAGACCTATGGCTACACCTTC.

The rearrangement uses TRBV18 and TRBJ2-2, with 8 bases matching TRBD1. J was trimmed by 7 bases and V by 0 bases; bases with no gene match: 4. Germline CDR1 is KGHSH and CDR2 is LQKENI. This CDR3 is built from 15 residues. The CDR3 here is CASSPPGQGNGELFF. CDR3 nucleotide sequence: TGTGCCAGCTCACCACCCGGACAGGGAAACGGGGAGCTGTTTTTT.

This clonotype was detected ten times or more. The chain recombines TRBV20-1 with TRBJ2-2, with a weak D call TRBD2 (5 bases). The CDR3 runs 14 residues. CDR1 and CDR2 (germline): DFQATT, SNEGSKA (reference sequence). The germline V and J ends were trimmed by 4 bases and 5 bases, with 14 bases remaining between them. The CDR3 DNA follows: TGCAGTGCTATGGGCCTAGGAGGAACCGGGGAGCTGTTTTTT. Amino acid sequence: CSAMGLGGTGELFF.

This clonotype was seen more than once but under ten times. This chain joins TRBV9 and TRBJ1-2, with 11 bases matching TRBD1. CDR3 length: 15 amino acids. After removal of 4 bases from V and 4 bases from J, the junction contained 6 bases not matched to a gene. Germline V gene sequence: CDR1 SGDLS, CDR2 YYNGEE. Written as DNA, the CDR3 is TGTGCCAGCAGCCCGGGACAGGGGGAGAGCTATGGCTACACCTTC. Translating it yields CASSPGQGESYGYTF.

This clonotype was recorded many times. This rearrangement joins TRBV20-1 to TRBJ2-1; 12 bases agree with TRBD2. V lost 5 bases to trimming and J lost 7 bases; unmatched junction nucleotides: 9. The CDR3 is made up of 15 amino acids. Germline V gives CDR1 DFQATT, CDR2 SNEGSKA (reference sequence). The CDR3 region has the DNA TGCAGTGCTTCCCGACTAGCGGGAGTCCGGAATGAGCAGTTCTTC. It codes for CSASRLAGVRNEQFF.

V is TRBV4-2 and J is TRBJ2-2, with D unresolved. Trimming shortened V by 1 base and J by 0 bases, and 6 bases separated the two germline ends. CDR1 LGHNA and CDR2 YNFKEQ come from the germline V gene. The CDR3 is made up of 15 amino acids. CDR3 amino acids: CASSQGQTNTGELFF. CDR3 nucleotide sequence: TGTGCCAGCAGCCAAGGACAAACGAACACCGGGGAGCTGTTTTTT.

The V gene is TRBV28, the J gene TRBJ1-1; D not resolved. CDR1 is MDHEN and CDR2 is SYDVKM in the germline V gene. This CDR3 has 12 residues. V lost 4 bases, J lost 4 bases, and 7 bases lay in between. CDR3: CASSSVGTEAFF. In DNA, the CDR3 is TGTGCCAGCAGTTCAGTGGGCACTGAAGCTTTCTTT.

In its sample, this clonotype was seen many times. The chain links TRBV20-1 to TRBJ2-3, with TRBD2 matching 7 bases. Germline trimming cut 6 bases from V and 2 bases from J; bases unmatched to any gene: 11. The CDR3 spans 15 residues. Germline V CDR1 and CDR2: DFQATT, SNEGSKA (reference sequence). CDR3 protein: CSALPLADHTDTQYF. The CDR3 DNA is TGCAGTGCCCTACCTCTAGCGGACCACACAGATACGCAGTATTTT.

This clonotype was seen more than once but under ten times. The gene calls are TRBV7-3 and TRBJ2-5; 8 nucleotides align to TRBD2. The CDR3 covers 16 residues. V was pared by 5 bases and J by 7 bases, with 15 bases of the junction left unmatched. Germline loops: CDR1 SGHTA, CDR2 FQGTGA. CDR3 protein: CASSPSGGSGTGTQYF. CDR3 DNA: TGTGCCAGCAGCCCCTCTGGGGGTAGCGGGACCGGGACCCAGTACTTC.

This clonotype was seen a handful of times. V gene TRBV7-3 combines with J gene TRBJ2-7; 7 bases agree with TRBD1. CDR1 is SGHTA and CDR2 is FQGTGA in the germline V gene. The junction had 8 bases not matched to a gene; V was cut back by 2 bases and J by 7 bases. The CDR3 spans 14 residues. In DNA form, the CDR3 reads TGTGCCAGCAGCTTAGACAGGGCTTCGGGGGAGCAGTACTTC. This translates into CASSLDRASGEQYF.

This CDR3 is CSVEPSGSGSYEQYF. In nucleotides, the CDR3 is TGCAGCGTTGAGCCTAGCGGGTCCGGCTCCTACGAGCAGTACTTC. This chain uses TRBV29-1 with TRBJ2-7; 8 bases line up with TRBD2. CDR3 length equals 15 residues. Trimming removed 3 bases from V and 0 bases from J; junction bases left unmatched: 7. Germline CDR1 reads SQVTM; CDR2 reads ANQGSEA.